This TCR beta chain originates from a study of T cell changes during pregnancy in multiple sclerosis. This table comes from immunoSEQ multiplex PCR, and its TCRdb copy is limited to in-frame clones, with some not included. The sample carries approximately 88,000 clones, around 94% recorded once. This clone showed up just once. The TCR was taken from a female donor with multiple sclerosis, enrolled in a pregnancy study. This specimen was peripheral blood, taken in the third trimester of pregnancy.

CDR3 nucleotide sequence: TGTGCCAGTATTGAGACGGGACTAAACCCCAATGAGCAGTTCTTC. It yields the protein CASIETGLNPNEQFF. V gene TRBV19 combines with J gene TRBJ2-1; 7 positions agree with TRBD2. V lost 7 bases, J lost 6 bases, and 12 bases stayed unmatched. This CDR3 contains 15 residues. From germline, CDR1 is LNHDA and CDR2 SQIVND (reference sequence).